The 4 T cell receptor beta chains given below trace back to one sample, sequenced in a study of cytomegalovirus exposure and HLA in healthy donors. PCR employed 60 Vbeta and 13 Jbeta primers. Repertoires were generated with immunoSEQ multiplex PCR, while TCRdb's copy carries only in-frame clones and drops some. The data hold 100,000 or so clones, with 76% observed a single time. Specimen: PBMCs. These receptors originate from a man aged 35-49 years in good health and CMV-seropositive.

The chain links TRBV5-1 to TRBJ1-2; TRBD1 agrees at 7 bases. The CDR3 consists of 15 residues. The germline V gene has CDR1 SGHRS and CDR2 YFSETQ. The J segment lost 1 base and the V segment lost 4 bases, leaving 7 bases of the junction unmatched. CDR3 in amino acids: CASSPIRDSNYGYTF. The DNA of the CDR3 is TGCGCCAGCAGCCCGATAAGGGACAGTAACTATGGCTACACCTTC.

The genes are TRBV7-8 and TRBJ2-3, with 8 bases lining up with TRBD2. This CDR3 contains 18 residues. From germline, CDR1 is SGHVS and CDR2 FQNEAQ. V was clipped by 0 bases and J by 0 bases; unmatched bases: 8. The CDR3 loop reads CASSLASGGGASTDTQYF. CDR3 nucleotides: TGTGCCAGCAGCTTAGCGTCGGGGGGGGGAGCTAGCACAGATACGCAGTATTTT.

This clone came up once. The chain couples TRBV14 to TRBJ1-2; TRBD1 matches at 8 bases. Germline V lookup: CDR1 SGHDN, CDR2 FVKESK. Trimming removed 5 bases from V and 8 bases from J; junction bases left unmatched: 13. This CDR3 has 15 amino acids. The CDR3 DNA follows: TGTGCCAGCAGCTTATTGACAGGGGCGGCCGGCGGCTACACCTTC. This translates into CASSLLTGAAGGYTF.

This chain joins TRBV27 and TRBJ2-1, with TRBD2 identical over 10 bases. J gave up 3 bases and V 4 bases, and 3 bases lay outside the gene matches. The germline gives CDR1 MNHEY, CDR2 SMNVEV (reference sequence). The CDR3 has 15 residues. The CDR3 region is CASSYLAGDYNEQFF. The CDR3 DNA follows: TGTGCCAGCAGTTACCTAGCGGGAGACTACAATGAGCAGTTCTTC.